Below are 2 T cell receptor beta chains sequenced from a single sample in a study of T cells after yellow fever vaccination. In TCRdb, the 5' RACE reads were re-called with MiXCR into one record per CDR3 protein. The repertoire holds roughly 96,000 distinct CDR3 sequences, with 7.5% to 10% as singletons. Here the sequenced sample was CD8+ T cells not binding an NS4B(214-222) dextramer, sorted from PBMCs, taken roughly 15 days after the first yellow fever vaccination. The receptors were sampled from a man between 18 and 35 years old who received the YFV17D yellow fever vaccine.

The V gene is TRBV4-3, the J gene TRBJ1-1, with TRBD1 as a possible D gene (5 bases). This CDR3 contains 15 residues. Trimming pared 2 bases from V and 1 base from J, leaving 11 bases between. CDR1 and CDR2 from the germline V gene are LGHNA and YSLEER. The CDR3 DNA reads as TGCGCCAGCAGCCAAAAGACAGCCCAGAACACTGAAGCTTTCTTT. Amino acids: CASSQKTAQNTEAFF.

This clonotype occurred a few times. The chain combines TRBV7-2 with TRBJ1-5; D gene ambiguous. The length of the CDR3 is 14 residues. Germline values: CDR1 SGHTA, CDR2 FQGNSA. The V end lost 0 bases, the J end lost 7 bases, and 10 bases lay between the germline ends. CDR3 DNA: TGTGCCAGCAGCTTAGCGCCAAACTGGCAGCCCCAGCATTTT. It translates to CASSLAPNWQPQHF. Supplemented by reference TRBV7-2 and TRBJ1-5, the full variable domain reads GAGVSQSPSNKVTEKGKDVELRCDPISGHTALYWYRQSLGQGLEFLIYFQGNSAPDKSGLPSDRFSAERTGGSVSTLTIQRTQQEDSAVYLCASSLAPNWQPQHFGDGTRLSIL.